The 20 T cell receptor beta chains in this list originate from one sample, sequenced in a study of beta chain features in type 1 diabetes. The study reverse transcribed the entire isolated RNA, so it sequenced expressed TCRB transcripts. Libraries were prepared by immunoSEQ multiplex PCR; TCRdb keeps only in-frame clonotypes and omits some of them. The sample consists of around 19,000 clones, around 50% of them appearing once. The specimen was stem cell memory CD4+ T cells from blood. Receptors originate from a man younger than 35 in good health.

The chain has TRBV29-1 and TRBJ1-1; 9 positions agree with TRBD1. Germline CDR1 reads SQVTM; CDR2 reads ANQGSEA. J gave up 5 bases and V 6 bases, and 10 bases lay outside the gene matches. This CDR3 is 14 amino acids long. This CDR3 reads CSVRGQGMGTEAFF. Here the CDR3 DNA reads TGCAGCGTCCGGGGACAGGGCATGGGGACTGAAGCTTTCTTT.

This sequence joins TRBV4-2 and TRBJ2-3; 7 bases are a match to TRBD2. The CDR3 contains 13 residues. CDR1 is LGHNA and CDR2 is YNFKEQ in the germline V gene. Trimming cost V 4 bases and J 11 bases; bases outside gene matches: 9. CDR3 bases: TGTGCCAGCAGCCCGGGGAGGGCGGGGGTGCAGTATTTT. It is translated as CASSPGRAGVQYF.

This clone appeared a single time. The V and J genes are TRBV4-3 and TRBJ2-7; 12 nucleotides line up with TRBD1. This CDR3 comprises 16 residues. The germline V gene encodes CDR1 LGHNA and CDR2 YSLEER. V shed 5 bases and J 3 bases; nucleotides not matched to a gene: 8. CDR3 DNA sequence: TGCGCCAGCAGCTATGCGGGACAGGGGGCGAGCTACGAGCAGTACTTC. It encodes CASSYAGQGASYEQYF.

CDR3 in amino acids: CAWSVTHSVGNTIYF. CDR3 nucleotide sequence: TGTGCCTGGAGTGTAACGCATTCGGTTGGAAACACCATATATTTT. The chain combines TRBV30 with TRBJ1-3; D unresolved. In germline, CDR1 is GTSNPN, CDR2 SVGIG (reference sequence). This CDR3 is built from 15 residues. Trimming removed 0 bases from V and 3 bases from J, with 12 bases in between. The full variable domain, its missing parts supplied by reference TRBV30 and TRBJ1-3, is SQTIHQWPATLVQPVGSPLSLECTVEGTSNPNLYWYRQAAGRGLQLLFYSVGIGQISSEVPQNLSASRPQDRQFILSSKKLLLSDSGFYLCAWSVTHSVGNTIYFGEGSWLTVV.

The rearrangement uses TRBV7-9 and TRBJ2-3, with 9 bases aligning to TRBD1. Losses at the gene ends were 7 bases for V and 6 bases for J; bases not matched to a gene: 8. Germline CDR1 SEHNR, CDR2 FQNEAQ (reference sequence). CDR3 length: 14 residues. The CDR3 is CASTAQGARDTQYF. The CDR3 bases are TGTGCCAGCACCGCACAGGGGGCCCGCGATACGCAGTATTTT.

This clone is a singleton in its sample. The genes are TRBV11-2 and TRBJ1-2; TRBD1 agrees at 7 bases. This CDR3 has 15 residues. Germline assignment: CDR1 SGHAT and CDR2 FQNNGV. The V and J ends lost 5 bases and 6 bases, in that order; junction bases with no gene match: 12. The CDR3 DNA reads as TGTGCCAGCAGCCCCTACAGGGGTCGGTTGAATGGCTACACCTTC. Amino acids: CASSPYRGRLNGYTF.

The V call is TRBV18, the J call TRBJ1-1; D possibly corresponds to TRBD1 (5 bases). Germline V gene data show CDR1 as KGHSH and CDR2 as LQKENI. The CDR3 covers 14 residues. V was cut by 0 bases and J by 5 bases, with 10 bases left in between. In DNA, the CDR3 is TGTGCCAGCTCACCACCGTTCCGGGGGACTGAAGCTTTCTTT. Residues: CASSPPFRGTEAFF.

The V call is TRBV7-2, the J call TRBJ2-3; D gene uncertain. Germline lookup yields CDR1 SGHTA and CDR2 FQGNSA. V lost 0 bases and J lost 2, with 3 bases in between. The CDR3 loop spans 13 amino acids. CDR3 sequence (DNA): TGTGCCAGCAGCTTAGCGTACACAGATACGCAGTATTTT. Protein product: CASSLAYTDTQYF.

This clone was seen only a few times. The chain links TRBV7-2 to TRBJ2-7; D not certain. Per the germline V gene, CDR1 is SGHTA and CDR2 is FQGNSA. The ends were cut back, 3 bases at V and 6 bases at J, with 15 bases in the middle. This CDR3 comprises 14 residues. CDR3 loop: CASSFGPLSGEQYF. The CDR3 region has the DNA TGTGCCAGCAGCTTTGGGCCACTCAGTGGCGAGCAGTACTTC.

This clone was detected only a few times. This chain links TRBV28 with TRBJ2-7, with D perhaps matching TRBD1 (5 bases). Germline assignment: CDR1 MDHEN and CDR2 SYDVKM. Trimming cost V 6 bases and J 1 base, with 16 bases left between them. The CDR3 has 15 residues. The CDR3 nucleotides are TGTGCCAGCAGGGGGCGGTGGGCGACTTCCTACGAGCAGTACTTC. Translation gives CASRGRWATSYEQYF. The entire variable domain, with the rest obtained from reference TRBV28 and TRBJ2-7, is as follows: DVKVTQSSRYLVKRTGEKVFLECVQDMDHENMFWYRQDPGLGLRLIYFSYDVKMKEKGDIPEGYSVSREKKERFSLILESASTNQTSMYLCASRGRWATSYEQYFGPGTRLTVT.

The table lists this clone with a few counts. The V gene is TRBV7-2, the J gene TRBJ2-2; tentative D call: TRBD2 (5 bases). The CDR3 runs 14 residues. Germline values: CDR1 SGHTA, CDR2 FQGNSA. Trimming pared 5 bases from V and 1 base from J, leaving 8 bases between. The CDR3: CASSLRENTGELFF. CDR3 in DNA: TGTGCCAGCAGCCTACGGGAGAACACCGGGGAGCTGTTTTTT.

This sequence joins TRBV5-1 and TRBJ2-2, with D possibly TRBD1 on 5 matching bases. The CDR3 has 15 amino acids. Trimming cost V 2 bases and J 5 bases, with 13 bases left between them. Germline-derived CDR1 and CDR2 are SGHRS and YFSETQ. The CDR3 spells CASSFDPGITGELFF. The CDR3 region has the DNA TGCGCCAGCAGCTTTGACCCAGGGATTACCGGGGAGCTGTTTTTT. Together with reference TRBV5-1 and TRBJ2-2, the CDR3 gives the full variable domain: KAGVTQTPRYLIKTRGQQVTLSCSPISGHRSVSWYQQTPGQGLQFLFEYFSETQRNKGNFPGRFSGRQFSNSRSEMNVSTLELGDSALYLCASSFDPGITGELFFGEGSRLTVL.

CDR3 nucleotide sequence: TGTGCCAGCAGCTTGTCTTATGCGAGCACAGATACGCAGTATTTT. It specifies CASSLSYASTDTQYF. The chain carries TRBV7-2 and TRBJ2-3; no clear D gene. Trimming stripped 3 bases from V and 0 bases from J, with 10 bases between. This CDR3 spans 15 amino acids. The germline V gene has CDR1 SGHTA and CDR2 FQGNSA.

The chain links TRBV28 to TRBJ2-3; 11 bases are a match to TRBD2. Losses at the gene ends were 6 bases for V and 5 bases for J; bases not matched to a gene: 7. The CDR3 is 15 amino acids. Looked up from germline, CDR1 is MDHEN and CDR2 is SYDVKM. The CDR3 protein is CASSPLAGGGDTQYF. DNA of the CDR3: TGTGCCAGCAGCCCTCTAGCGGGAGGTGGAGATACGCAGTATTTT.

This clone has just a few counts. V usage is TRBV30 and J usage is TRBJ1-6; 7 bases align to TRBD1. Germline V gene data show CDR1 as GTSNPN and CDR2 as SVGIG (reference sequence). V shed 5 bases, J shed 10 bases, and the junction held 11 bases outside the gene matches. The length of the CDR3 is 14 residues. CDR3: CAWGLQGIFSPLHF. CDR3 bases: TGTGCCTGGGGGCTACAGGGGATTTTCTCACCCCTCCACTTT.

This clone has more than one count but fewer than ten. The chain couples TRBV7-2 to TRBJ2-2; the D is unclear. The V gene lost 1 base and the J gene lost 1 base, with 7 bases spanning the gap. This CDR3 has 15 residues. Germline CDR1 and CDR2: SGHTA and FQGNSA. The CDR3 spells CASSLGSRNTGELFF. For the CDR3, the DNA is TGTGCCAGCAGCTTAGGTTCTAGGAACACCGGGGAGCTGTTTTTT.

This chain joins TRBV9 and TRBJ2-3, with 7 nucleotides matching TRBD2. CDR1 is SGDLS, CDR2 YYNGEE, per germline. The J segment lost 1 base and the V segment lost 4 bases, leaving 12 bases of the junction unmatched. The CDR3 totals 17 residues. CDR3 DNA sequence: TGTGCCAGCAGCCCACCCCCCCGCACTAGCGGCACAGATACGCAGTATTTT. Amino acid sequence: CASSPPPRTSGTDTQYF.

This clone was observed a few times. The gene calls are TRBV14 and TRBJ1-2; D perhaps matches TRBD1 (5 bases). Germline values: CDR1 SGHDN, CDR2 FVKESK. The CDR3 spans 16 residues. V lost 0 bases and J lost 8, with 19 bases in between. The CDR3 here is CASSQERDGLIGGYTF. As DNA, the CDR3 is TGTGCCAGCAGCCAAGAGCGGGACGGACTTATAGGGGGCTACACCTTC.

This chain joins TRBV29-1 and TRBJ1-3; 7 positions agree with TRBD1. Germline V gene lookup returns CDR1 SQVTM and CDR2 ANQGSEA. This CDR3 spans 12 amino acids. The trim removed 6 bases at V and 4 bases at J, leaving 3 bases unmatched. The CDR3 reads CSVGQWGNTIYF. In nucleotides, the CDR3 is TGCAGCGTGGGACAGTGGGGAAACACCATATATTTT. Full variable domain (missing parts from reference TRBV29-1 and TRBJ1-3): SAVISQKPSRDICQRGTSLTIQCQVDSQVTMMFWYRQQPGQSLTLIATANQGSEATYESGFVIDKFPISRPNLTFSTLTVSNMSPEDSSIYLCSVGQWGNTIYFGEGSWLTVV.

This chain connects TRBV2 to TRBJ2-7; TRBD1 aligns across 7 bases. Germline CDR1 is SNHLY and CDR2 is FYNNEI. The CDR3 spans 12 residues. Trimming took 6 bases from V and 7 from J; bases not matched to a gene: 6. This chain's CDR3 is CASSRDRDEQYF. Written as DNA, the CDR3 is TGTGCCAGCAGCCGCGACAGGGATGAGCAGTACTTC.